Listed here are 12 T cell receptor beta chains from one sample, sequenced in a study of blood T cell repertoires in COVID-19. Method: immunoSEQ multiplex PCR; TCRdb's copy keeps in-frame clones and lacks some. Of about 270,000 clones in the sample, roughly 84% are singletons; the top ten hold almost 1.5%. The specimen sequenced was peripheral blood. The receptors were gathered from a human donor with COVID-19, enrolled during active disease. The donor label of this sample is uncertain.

The CDR3 bases are TGTGCCAGCAGCACTCGGGACTTCACAGATACGCAGTATTTT. Translated, it gives CASSTRDFTDTQYF. The chain uses TRBV11-2 and TRBJ2-3; D is perhaps TRBD2 (6 bases). Germline CDR1 reads SGHAT; CDR2 reads FQNNGV. This CDR3 region has 14 residues. V was pared by 5 bases and J by 2 bases, with 11 bases between.

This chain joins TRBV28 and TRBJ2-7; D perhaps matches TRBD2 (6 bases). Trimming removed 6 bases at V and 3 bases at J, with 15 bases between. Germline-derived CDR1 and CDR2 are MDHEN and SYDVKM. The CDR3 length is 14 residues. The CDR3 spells CASREGGNSYEQYF. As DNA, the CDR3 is TGTGCCAGCAGGGAGGGCGGGAACAGCTACGAGCAGTACTTC.

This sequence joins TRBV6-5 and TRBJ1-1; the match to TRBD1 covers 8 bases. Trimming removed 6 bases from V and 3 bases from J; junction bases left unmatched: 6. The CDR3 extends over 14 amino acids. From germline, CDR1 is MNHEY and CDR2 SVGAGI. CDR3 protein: CASRTGAADTEAFF. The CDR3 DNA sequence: TGTGCCAGCAGGACAGGGGCGGCGGACACTGAAGCTTTCTTT.

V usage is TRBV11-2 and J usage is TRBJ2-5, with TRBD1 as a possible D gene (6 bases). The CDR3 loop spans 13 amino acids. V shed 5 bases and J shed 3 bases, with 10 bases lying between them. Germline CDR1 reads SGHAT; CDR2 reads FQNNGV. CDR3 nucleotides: TGTGCCAGCAGCCTCGGACAGAAAGAGACCCAGTACTTC. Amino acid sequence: CASSLGQKETQYF.

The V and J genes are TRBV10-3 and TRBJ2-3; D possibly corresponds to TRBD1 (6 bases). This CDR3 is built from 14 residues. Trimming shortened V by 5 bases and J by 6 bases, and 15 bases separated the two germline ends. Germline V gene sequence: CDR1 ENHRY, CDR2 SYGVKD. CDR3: CAISSSGAEDTQYF. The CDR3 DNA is TGTGCCATCAGTTCGTCAGGGGCGGAGGATACGCAGTATTTT.

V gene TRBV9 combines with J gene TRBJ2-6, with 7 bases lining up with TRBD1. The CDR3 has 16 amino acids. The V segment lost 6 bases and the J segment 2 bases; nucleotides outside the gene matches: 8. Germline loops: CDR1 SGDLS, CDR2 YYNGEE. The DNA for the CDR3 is TGTGCCAGCAACCCTAATGGACAGGCTGGGGCCAACGTCCTGACTTTC. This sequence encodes CASNPNGQAGANVLTF.

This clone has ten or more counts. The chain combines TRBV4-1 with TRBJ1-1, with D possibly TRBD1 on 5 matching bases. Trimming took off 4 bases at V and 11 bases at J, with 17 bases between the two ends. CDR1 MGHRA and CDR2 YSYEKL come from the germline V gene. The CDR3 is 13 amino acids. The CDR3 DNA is TGCGCCAGCAGCCGCTACCTTGGAGGGGACGCTTTCTTT. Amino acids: CASSRYLGGDAFF.

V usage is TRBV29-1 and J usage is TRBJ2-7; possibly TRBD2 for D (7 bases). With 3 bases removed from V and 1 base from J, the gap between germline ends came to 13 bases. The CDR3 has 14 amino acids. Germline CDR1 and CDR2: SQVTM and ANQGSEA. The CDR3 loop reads CSVEGASGSYEQYF. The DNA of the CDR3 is TGCAGCGTTGAGGGGGCTAGCGGATCCTACGAGCAGTACTTC.

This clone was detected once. The CDR3 loop reads CASSPPDRATTQETQYF. For the CDR3, the DNA is TGTGCCAGCTCACCACCCGACAGGGCGACAACACAAGAGACCCAGTACTTC. This chain links TRBV18 with TRBJ2-5; 7 bases fit TRBD1. The CDR3 loop spans 17 amino acids. J was trimmed by 2 bases and V by 0 bases; bases with no gene match: 9. Germline assignment: CDR1 KGHSH and CDR2 LQKENI. The whole variable domain, remainder taken from reference TRBV18 and TRBJ2-5, is NAGVMQNPRHLVRRRGQEARLRCSPMKGHSHVYWYRQLPEEGLKFMVYLQKENIIDESGMPKERFSAEFPKEGPSILRIQQVVRGDSAAYFCASSPPDRATTQETQYFGPGTRLLVL.

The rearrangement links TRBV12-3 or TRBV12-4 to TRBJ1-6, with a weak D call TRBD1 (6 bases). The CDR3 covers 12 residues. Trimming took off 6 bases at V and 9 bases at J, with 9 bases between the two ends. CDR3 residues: CASRTTGSPLHF. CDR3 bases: TGTGCCAGCAGAACGACAGGTTCACCCCTCCACTTT.

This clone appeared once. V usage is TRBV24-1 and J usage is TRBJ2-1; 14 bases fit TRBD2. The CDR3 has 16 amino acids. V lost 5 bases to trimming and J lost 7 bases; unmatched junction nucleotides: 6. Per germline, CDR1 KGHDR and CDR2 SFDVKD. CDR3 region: CATSVGLAGGKNEQFF. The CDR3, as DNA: TGTGCCACCAGTGTTGGACTAGCGGGAGGAAAGAATGAGCAGTTCTTC.

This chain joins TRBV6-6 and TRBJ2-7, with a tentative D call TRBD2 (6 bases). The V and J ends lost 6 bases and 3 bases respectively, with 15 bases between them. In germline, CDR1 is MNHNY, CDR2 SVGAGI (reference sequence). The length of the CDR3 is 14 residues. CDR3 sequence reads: CASSPSGAVYEQYF. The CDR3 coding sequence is TGTGCCAGCAGCCCGTCGGGAGCGGTCTACGAGCAGTACTTC.